What follows are 10 T cell receptor beta chains derived from one specimen sequenced in a study of blood T cell repertoires in COVID-19. The method was immunoSEQ multiplex PCR; TCRdb's version includes in-frame clones alone and lacks a portion of them. Of fewer than 110,000 clones in the sample, just over 90% were seen once. The sequencing sample was made of peripheral blood. These receptors were obtained from a woman in her twenties or thirties with acute or convalescent COVID-19.

The V gene is TRBV5-1, the J gene TRBJ2-3; 8 nucleotides agree with TRBD2. Germline CDR1 SGHRS, CDR2 YFSETQ. Trimming at V came to 6 bases and at J to 1 base, leaving 4 bases not matched to a gene. The CDR3 contains 14 residues. CDR3 nucleotides: TGCGCCAGCAAAGCGGGAGAAGGCACAGATACGCAGTATTTT. Its protein product is CASKAGEGTDTQYF.

This chain links TRBV7-9 with TRBJ2-7; 8 bases line up with TRBD2. This CDR3 spans 15 amino acids. Looked up from germline, CDR1 is SEHNR and CDR2 is FQNEAQ (reference sequence). Trimming cost V 4 bases and J 3 bases; bases outside gene matches: 8. CDR3 region: CASSSAQRERYEQYF. Written as DNA, the CDR3 is TGTGCCAGCAGCTCGGCGCAGCGGGAGCGCTACGAGCAGTACTTC.

The chain carries TRBV7-2 and TRBJ2-1; 8 bases fit TRBD2. Trimming removed 6 bases from V and 7 bases from J; junction bases left unmatched: 17. CDR1 is SGHTA and CDR2 is FQGNSA in the germline V gene. This CDR3 has 17 residues. The CDR3: CASSKHYWREEGNEQFF. DNA for the CDR3: TGTGCCAGCAGTAAACACTATTGGCGGGAGGAGGGTAATGAGCAGTTCTTC.

The J gene is TRBJ2-3, the V gene TRBV11-2, with 10 bases aligning to TRBD2. The V gene's germline CDR1 is SGHAT and CDR2 FQNNGV. The CDR3 runs 19 residues. The ends lost 5 bases at V and 3 bases at J; junction bases unmatched: 17. The CDR3 loop is CASSDYRRLLAGATDTQYF. DNA for the CDR3: TGTGCCAGCAGCGATTACCGCCGCCTCCTAGCGGGAGCGACAGATACGCAGTATTTT.

The chain couples TRBV7-8 to TRBJ1-1, with a possible D match to TRBD1 (6 bases). CDR1 and CDR2 from the germline V gene are SGHVS and FQNEAQ. V was cut by 3 bases and J by 5 bases, with 22 bases left in between. The CDR3 runs to 17 residues. The CDR3 bases are TGTGCCAGCAGCTTTCGAGTAAGTCTGGGGGCAGGAACTGAAGCTTTCTTT. Its translation is CASSFRVSLGAGTEAFF.

This chain connects TRBV9 to TRBJ1-2; a weak D match, TRBD1 (5 bases). The germline V gene encodes CDR1 SGDLS and CDR2 YYNGEE. Trimming left V 0 bases short and J 4 bases short, with 10 bases between. The CDR3 has 14 residues. The DNA of the CDR3 is TGTGCCAGCAGCGTAGGTCAGGGAACCTATGGCTACACCTTC. It is translated as CASSVGQGTYGYTF.

The rearrangement uses TRBV2 and TRBJ2-7; D may be TRBD1 (6 bases). This CDR3 is 13 amino acids long. V dropped 8 bases and J dropped 0 bases, with 11 bases sitting between them. The germline gives CDR1 SNHLY, CDR2 FYNNEI. Written as DNA, the CDR3 is TGTGCCAGCCGGACAGACGGCTCCTACGAGCAGTACTTC. Protein product: CASRTDGSYEQYF. The entire variable domain, with the rest obtained from reference TRBV2 and TRBJ2-7, is as follows: EPEVTQTPSHQVTQMGQEVILRCVPISNHLYFYWYRQILGQKVEFLVSFYNNEISEKSEIFDDQFSVERPDGSNFTLKIRSTKLEDSAMYFCASRTDGSYEQYFGPGTRLTVT.

This sequence joins TRBV3-1 (or the pseudogene TRBV3-2) and TRBJ2-5, with D maybe TRBD1 (6 bases). Per germline, CDR1 LGHDT and CDR2 YNNKEL (reference sequence). V lost 6 bases and J 3 bases, leaving 14 bases between the germline ends. The CDR3 loop spans 14 amino acids. The CDR3 region has the DNA TGTGCCAGCAGGGGAACAGGGAATAAAGAGACCCAGTACTTC. Amino acid sequence: CASRGTGNKETQYF.

The chain joins TRBV19 to TRBJ1-2; TRBD1 is a possible D gene (6 bases). The V gene lost 6 bases and the J gene lost 4 bases, with 9 bases spanning the gap. The germline gives CDR1 LNHDA, CDR2 SQIVND (reference sequence). This CDR3 contains 12 residues. The CDR3 loop reads CASRGQIYGYTF. CDR3 DNA: TGTGCCAGTAGAGGACAGATCTATGGCTACACCTTC.

The V and J genes are TRBV10-3 and TRBJ1-2; 7 nucleotides align to TRBD1. The CDR3 extends over 13 amino acids. With 11 bases clipped from V and 6 bases from J, the junction kept 12 bases outside the gene matches. Germline V lookup: CDR1 ENHRY, CDR2 SYGVKD. The CDR3 bases are TGTGCCGCCCGGGACAGTAAGAAAAATGGCTACACCTTC. Its translation is CAARDSKKNGYTF.